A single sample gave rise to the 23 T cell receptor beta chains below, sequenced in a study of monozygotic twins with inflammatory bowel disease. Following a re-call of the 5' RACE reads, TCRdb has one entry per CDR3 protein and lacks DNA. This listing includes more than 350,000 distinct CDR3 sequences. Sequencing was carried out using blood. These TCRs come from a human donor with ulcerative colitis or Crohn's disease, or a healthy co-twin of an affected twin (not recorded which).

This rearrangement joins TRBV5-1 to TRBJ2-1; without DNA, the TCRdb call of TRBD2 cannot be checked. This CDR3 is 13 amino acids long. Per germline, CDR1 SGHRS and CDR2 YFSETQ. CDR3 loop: CASGTSGGNEQFF.

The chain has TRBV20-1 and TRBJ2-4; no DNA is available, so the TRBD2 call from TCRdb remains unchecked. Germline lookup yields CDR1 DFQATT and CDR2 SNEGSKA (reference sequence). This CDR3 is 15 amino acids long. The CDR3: CSADSLARAKNIQYF.

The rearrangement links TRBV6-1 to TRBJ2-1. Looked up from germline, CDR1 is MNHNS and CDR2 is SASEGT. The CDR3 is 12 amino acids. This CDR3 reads CATRSLDNEQFF.

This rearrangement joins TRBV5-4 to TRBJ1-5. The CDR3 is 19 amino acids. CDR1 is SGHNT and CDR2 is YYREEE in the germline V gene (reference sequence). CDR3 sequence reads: CASSLASMQRQGLNQPQHF.

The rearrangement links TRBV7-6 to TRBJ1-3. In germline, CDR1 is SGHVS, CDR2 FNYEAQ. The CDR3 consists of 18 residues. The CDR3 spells CASSLAGGLRSSGNTIYF. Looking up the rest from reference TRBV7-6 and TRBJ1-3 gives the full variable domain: GAGVSQSPRYKVTKRGQDVALRCDPISGHVSLYWYRQALGQGPEFLTYFNYEAQQDKSGLPNDRFSAERPEGSISTLTIQRTEQRDSAMYRCASSLAGGLRSSGNTIYFGEGSWLTVV.

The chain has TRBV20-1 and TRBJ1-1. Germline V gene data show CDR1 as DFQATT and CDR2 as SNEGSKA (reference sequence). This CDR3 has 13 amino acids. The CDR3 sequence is CSTGRGGYTEAFF.

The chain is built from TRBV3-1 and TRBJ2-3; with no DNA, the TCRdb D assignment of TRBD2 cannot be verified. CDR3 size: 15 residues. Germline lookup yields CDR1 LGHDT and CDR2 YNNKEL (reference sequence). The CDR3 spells CASSQADSSTDTQYF.

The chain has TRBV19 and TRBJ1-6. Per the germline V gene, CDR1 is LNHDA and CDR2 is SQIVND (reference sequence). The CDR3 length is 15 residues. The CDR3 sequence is CASSPSGTAHSPLHF.

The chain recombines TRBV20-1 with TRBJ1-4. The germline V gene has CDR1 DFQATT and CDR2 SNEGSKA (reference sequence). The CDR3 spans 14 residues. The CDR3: CSAREEGRNEKLFF.

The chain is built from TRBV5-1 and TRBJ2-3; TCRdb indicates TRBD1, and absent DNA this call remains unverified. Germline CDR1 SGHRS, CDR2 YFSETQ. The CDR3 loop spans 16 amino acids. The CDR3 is CASSDRAGGVADTQYF.

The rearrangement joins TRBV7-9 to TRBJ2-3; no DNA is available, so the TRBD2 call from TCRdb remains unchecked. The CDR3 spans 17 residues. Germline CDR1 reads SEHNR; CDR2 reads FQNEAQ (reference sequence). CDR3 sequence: CASSFLAGGRGADTQYF. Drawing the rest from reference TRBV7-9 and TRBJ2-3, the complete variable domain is DTGVSQNPRHKITKRGQNVTFRCDPISEHNRLYWYRQTLGQGPEFLTYFQNEAQLEKSRLLSDRFSAERPKGSFSTLEIQRTEQGDSAMYLCASSFLAGGRGADTQYFGPGTRLTVL.

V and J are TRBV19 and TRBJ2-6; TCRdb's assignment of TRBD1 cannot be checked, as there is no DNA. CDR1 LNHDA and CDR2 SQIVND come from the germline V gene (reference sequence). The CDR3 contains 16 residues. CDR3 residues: CASSATGGTGANVLTF.

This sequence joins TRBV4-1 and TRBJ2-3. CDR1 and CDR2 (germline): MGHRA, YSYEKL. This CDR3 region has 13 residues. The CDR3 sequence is CASSRRVGDTQYF.

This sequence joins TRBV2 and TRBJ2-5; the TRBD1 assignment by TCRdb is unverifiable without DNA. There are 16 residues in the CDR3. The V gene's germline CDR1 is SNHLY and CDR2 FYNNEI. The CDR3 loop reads CASMTAPGTEQETQYF. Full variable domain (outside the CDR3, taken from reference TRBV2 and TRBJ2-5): EPEVTQTPSHQVTQMGQEVILRCVPISNHLYFYWYRQILGQKVEFLVSFYNNEISEKSEIFDDQFSVERPDGSNFTLKIRSTKLEDSAMYFCASMTAPGTEQETQYFGPGTRLLVL.

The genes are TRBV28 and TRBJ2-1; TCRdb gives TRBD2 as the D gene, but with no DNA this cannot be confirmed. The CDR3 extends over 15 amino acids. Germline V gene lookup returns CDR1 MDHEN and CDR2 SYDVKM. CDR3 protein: CASLQIGTSRNEQFF. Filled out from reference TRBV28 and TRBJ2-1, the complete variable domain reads DVKVTQSSRYLVKRTGEKVFLECVQDMDHENMFWYRQDPGLGLRLIYFSYDVKMKEKGDIPEGYSVSREKKERFSLILESASTNQTSMYLCASLQIGTSRNEQFFGPGTRLTVL.

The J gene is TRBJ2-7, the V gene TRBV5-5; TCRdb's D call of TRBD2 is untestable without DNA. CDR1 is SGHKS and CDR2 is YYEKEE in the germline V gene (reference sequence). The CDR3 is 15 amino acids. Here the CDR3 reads CASSLSPSEAYEQYF. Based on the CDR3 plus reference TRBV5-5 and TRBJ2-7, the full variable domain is DAGVTQSPTHLIKTRGQQVTLRCSPISGHKSVSWYQQVLGQGPQFIFQYYEKEERGRGNFPDRFSARQFPNYSSELNVNALLLGDSALYLCASSLSPSEAYEQYFGPGTRLTVT.

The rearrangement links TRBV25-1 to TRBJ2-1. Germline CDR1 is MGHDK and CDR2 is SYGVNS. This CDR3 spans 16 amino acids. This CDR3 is CASSPRIGPPENEQFF.

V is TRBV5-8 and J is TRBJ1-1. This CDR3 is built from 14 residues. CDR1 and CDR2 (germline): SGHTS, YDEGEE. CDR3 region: CASSLTSMNTEAFF.

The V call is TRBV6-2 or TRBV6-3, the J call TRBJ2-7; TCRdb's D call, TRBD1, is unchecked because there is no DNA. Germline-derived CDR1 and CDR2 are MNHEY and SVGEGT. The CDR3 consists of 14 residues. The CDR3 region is CASSWGHLRYEQYF.

The CDR3 here is CASSRTLAGVDEQFF. The chain has TRBV18 and TRBJ2-1; TCRdb lists TRBD1, though no DNA is available to test this call. This CDR3 comprises 15 residues. Germline V gene data show CDR1 as KGHSH and CDR2 as LQKENI.

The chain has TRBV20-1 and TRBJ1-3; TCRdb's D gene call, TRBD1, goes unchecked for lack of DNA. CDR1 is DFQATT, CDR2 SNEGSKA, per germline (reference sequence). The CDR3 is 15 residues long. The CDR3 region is CSAQTGELSGNTIYF.

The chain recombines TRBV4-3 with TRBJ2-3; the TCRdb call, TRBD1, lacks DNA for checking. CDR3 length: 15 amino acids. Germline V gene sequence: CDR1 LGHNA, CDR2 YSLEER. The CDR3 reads CASRQAPLGADTQYF.

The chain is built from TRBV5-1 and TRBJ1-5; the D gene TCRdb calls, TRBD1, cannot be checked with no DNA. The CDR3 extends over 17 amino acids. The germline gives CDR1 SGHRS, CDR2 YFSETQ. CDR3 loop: CASINPTCRDRGQPQHF.